The sequence of this T cell receptor (beta chain) was determined in a study of T cells in Graves' hyperthyroidism and ophthalmopathy. This clonotype has a handful of counts. Its specificity is not known. Uncontrolled infection, other autoimmune disease, pregnancy or lactation excluded patients. Every diagnosis used clinical symptoms, serum thyroxine and TRAb, thyroid ultrasound and orbital computed tomography. The source of the PBMCs was around 10 ml of fresh peripheral blood. Study-wide findings and caveats: Blood also held most thyroid clonotypes expanded beyond 0.001.

TCR beta CDR3 regions were amplified from RNA transcripts. TCR CDR3 underwent first-round RT-PCR with the HTBI primer set. From the multiplex PCR reads, TCRdb called clonotypes with MiXCR, one entry per CDR3 protein. The sample yields about 350,000 distinct CDR3 sequences, about 15% seen once. The V gene end was trimmed by 1 base and the J gene end by 4 bases; junction bases not matched to a gene: 13. The CDR3 is 17 amino acids. Germline lookup yields CDR1 DFQATT and CDR2 SNEGSKA (reference sequence). V usage is TRBV20-1 and J usage is TRBJ1-1; 9 nucleotides align to TRBD1. The sample taken for sequencing was blood. The clonotype was recovered from a woman aged 25-40 years with Graves' hyperthyroidism. The DNA of the CDR3 is TGCAGTGCTAGAGCAATACCGGGACAGGGACCTGTCACTGAAGCTTTCTTT. Its translation is CSARAIPGQGPVTEAFF.